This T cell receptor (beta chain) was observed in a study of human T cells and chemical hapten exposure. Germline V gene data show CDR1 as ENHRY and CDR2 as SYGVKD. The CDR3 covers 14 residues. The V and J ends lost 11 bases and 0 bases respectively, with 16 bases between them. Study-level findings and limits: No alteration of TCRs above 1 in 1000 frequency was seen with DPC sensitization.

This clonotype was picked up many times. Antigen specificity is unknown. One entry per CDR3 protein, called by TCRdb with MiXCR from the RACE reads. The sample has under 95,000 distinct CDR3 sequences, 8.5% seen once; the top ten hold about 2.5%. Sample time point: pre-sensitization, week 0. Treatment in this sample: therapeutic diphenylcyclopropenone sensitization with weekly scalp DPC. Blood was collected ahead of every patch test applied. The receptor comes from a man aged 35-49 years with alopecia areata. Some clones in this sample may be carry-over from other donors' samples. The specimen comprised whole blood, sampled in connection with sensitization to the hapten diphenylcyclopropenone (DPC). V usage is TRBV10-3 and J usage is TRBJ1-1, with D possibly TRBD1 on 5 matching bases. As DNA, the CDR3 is TGTGCCTCATCAGGGAGGCTCATGAACACTGAAGCTTTCTTT. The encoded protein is CASSGRLMNTEAFF.